This TCR beta chain originates from a study of blood T cell repertoires in COVID-19. This clone occurred a few times. CDR1 is SGHTA, CDR2 FQGTGA, per germline. This CDR3 spans 15 amino acids. Trimming removed 5 bases from V and 5 bases from J; junction bases left unmatched: 7. This table comes from immunoSEQ multiplex PCR, and its TCRdb copy is limited to in-frame clones, with some not included. The data show about 97,000 clones, just under 90% seen once. The rearrangement joins TRBV7-3 to TRBJ2-1; TRBD2 agrees at 9 bases. The sequence was obtained from a human donor in a cohort sampled during active COVID-19. Sequencing used peripheral blood. The CDR3 loop reads CASSVGLAGNNEQFF. The CDR3 region has the DNA TGTGCCAGCAGCGTTGGGCTAGCGGGAAACAATGAGCAGTTCTTC.